A single sample is the source of the 19 T cell receptor beta chains below, sequenced in a study of T cells expressing NK-cell markers. Reanalyzing the 5' RACE reads, TCRdb keeps one entry per CDR3 protein, without DNA. The table lists some 120,000 distinct CDR3 sequences. The sequenced sample was blood T cells: a sorted CD56 or NKG2C T cell subset, CD4+ or CD8+ T cells, or bulk PBMC T cells (not recorded which). The receptors derive from a woman between 18 and 70 years old in good health.

The CDR3 spells CASSPRLGLSSLETQYF. The chain uses TRBV5-5 and TRBJ2-5; TCRdb's D gene call, TRBD2, goes unchecked for lack of DNA. There are 17 residues in the CDR3. Germline V gene lookup returns CDR1 SGHKS and CDR2 YYEKEE (reference sequence). The full variable domain, rest sourced from reference TRBV5-5 and TRBJ2-5, is DAGVTQSPTHLIKTRGQQVTLRCSPISGHKSVSWYQQVLGQGPQFIFQYYEKEERGRGNFPDRFSARQFPNYSSELNVNALLLGDSALYLCASSPRLGLSSLETQYFGPGTRLLVL.

The chain joins TRBV6-5 to TRBJ1-2; TCRdb proposes TRBD1, but this gene call is untestable without DNA. The germline gives CDR1 MNHEY, CDR2 SVGAGI. The CDR3 runs 14 residues. The chain's CDR3 is CASSYLEGAYGYTF.

The chain uses TRBV11-2 and TRBJ2-1. The V gene's germline CDR1 is SGHAT and CDR2 FQNNGV. The CDR3 has 13 amino acids. This chain's CDR3 is CASSPWMGNEQFF.

V is TRBV20-1 and J is TRBJ2-7; TCRdb's D call of TRBD1 is untestable without DNA. Germline V gives CDR1 DFQATT, CDR2 SNEGSKA (reference sequence). The CDR3 length is 14 residues. The CDR3: CSAREDYQFYEQYF.

This sequence joins TRBV20-1 and TRBJ2-3; the TCRdb call, TRBD2, lacks DNA for checking. The V gene's germline CDR1 is DFQATT and CDR2 SNEGSKA (reference sequence). The CDR3 is 16 amino acids. The CDR3 reads CSADHGTSLNRDTQYF.

V and J are TRBV5-8 and TRBJ2-1; TCRdb proposes TRBD1, but this gene call is untestable without DNA. The CDR3 is 14 amino acids. The V gene's germline CDR1 is SGHTS and CDR2 YDEGEE. The CDR3 sequence is CAIERGSVYNEQFF.

The chain has TRBV19 and TRBJ1-5; TCRdb names TRBD1, which stays unverified in the absence of DNA. This CDR3 has 15 residues. Looked up from germline, CDR1 is LNHDA and CDR2 is SQIVND (reference sequence). CDR3 amino acids: CASLAGTGWNQPQHF.

This rearrangement joins TRBV5-6 to TRBJ2-3. This CDR3 region has 12 residues. The germline gives CDR1 SGHDT, CDR2 YYEEEE. The CDR3 here is CASSFSVDTQYF.

The genes are TRBV4-3 and TRBJ1-1; no DNA is available, so the TRBD1 call from TCRdb remains unchecked. CDR3 length: 15 amino acids. Germline CDR1 is LGHNA and CDR2 is YSLEER. CDR3 sequence reads: CASSQDPGVNTEAFF.

The chain is built from TRBV20-1 and TRBJ1-4. This CDR3 region has 11 residues. Germline V gene sequence: CDR1 DFQATT, CDR2 SNEGSKA (reference sequence). The CDR3 protein is CSARKTPVMFF.

The chain employs TRBV29-1 and TRBJ2-4. Germline V gene sequence: CDR1 SQVTM, CDR2 ANQGSEA. CDR3 length: 12 amino acids. The CDR3 sequence is CSVEWQENIQYF.

The chain has TRBV7-8 and TRBJ2-3. This CDR3 spans 14 amino acids. Germline lookup yields CDR1 SGHVS and CDR2 FQNEAQ. The CDR3 sequence is CASSFNARADTQYF.

The chain is built from TRBV5-1 and TRBJ2-1; TCRdb selects TRBD2, and the lack of DNA leaves this call unchecked. Germline V gene lookup returns CDR1 SGHRS and CDR2 YFSETQ. The CDR3 is made up of 15 amino acids. The CDR3 reads CASSFHSGGYNEQFF.

This chain's CDR3 is CASSLGLAGAYNEQFF. V and J are TRBV5-6 and TRBJ2-1; TCRdb indicates TRBD2, and absent DNA this call remains unverified. There are 16 residues in the CDR3. Germline CDR1 SGHDT, CDR2 YYEEEE.

The chain joins TRBV7-9 to TRBJ2-1; absent DNA, TCRdb's TRBD1 call cannot be checked. CDR1 and CDR2 (germline): SEHNR, FQNEAQ (reference sequence). CDR3 length equals 15 residues. CDR3 region: CASSFSQGVYNEQFF.

This chain connects TRBV18 to TRBJ2-1. This CDR3 is built from 12 residues. Germline loops: CDR1 KGHSH, CDR2 LQKENI. The CDR3 sequence: CASSGSYNEQFF.

The chain joins TRBV7-8 to TRBJ2-3. The germline CDR1 and CDR2 sequences are SGHVS and FQNEAQ. This CDR3 is built from 14 residues. Here the CDR3 reads CASSLADSTDTQYF.

The CDR3 spells CASSSSPWRGEQYF. The chain is built from TRBV28 and TRBJ2-7; as DNA is missing, the TRBD1 call by TCRdb cannot be tested. The CDR3 spans 14 residues. Germline values: CDR1 MDHEN, CDR2 SYDVKM.

The V and J genes are TRBV7-6 and TRBJ2-1; the D call from TCRdb, TRBD2, cannot be confirmed without DNA. From germline, CDR1 is SGHVS and CDR2 FNYEAQ. This CDR3 region has 14 residues. The CDR3 region is CASAVAGGGNEQFF.